This T cell receptor (beta chain) was retrieved from a study of response to subunit inactivated influenza vaccine. Study-wide results and limits: It was suggested by the authors that few new T cells are recruited by each seasonal influenza vaccination.

TCRdb re-analysed the RT-PCR reads in MiXCR, keeping a single row per CDR3 protein. The sample has 800,000 or so distinct CDR3 sequences; over 20% are singletons. In the case of this clonotype: Its specificity is unknown.

Germline V gene sequence: CDR1 MGHDK, CDR2 SYGVNS. Trimming took 7 bases from V and 8 from J, leaving 14 bases between them. CDR3 length: 12 amino acids. The rearrangement links TRBV25-1 to TRBJ1-2, with D possibly being TRBD1 (5 bases). This TCR was sampled from a man aged 50-60 years who received an inactivated influenza vaccine. The specimen comprised PBMCs from blood, sampled around 5 days after vaccination. CDR3 in amino acids: CASMEAGRGYTF. The CDR3 nucleotides read TGTGCCAGCATGGAGGCAGGGAGGGGCTACACCTTC.